This T cell receptor beta chain was profiled in a study of blood T cell repertoires in COVID-19. Across the whole study: Donors in the United States, Italy and Spain gave samples during acute or convalescent COVID-19.

The data were produced by immunoSEQ multiplex PCR, yet TCRdb's version contains in-frame clones alone and is incomplete. Of about 220,000 clones listed, 85% to 90% are singletons. Germline V lookup: CDR1 MDHEN, CDR2 SYDVKM. The CDR3 totals 14 residues. Trimming removed 10 bases at V and 2 bases at J, with 17 bases between. The clonotype originates from a woman younger than 35 in a cohort exposed to, infected with or recovered from COVID-19 (not recorded which). Sequenced material: PBMCs or T cells enriched from blood (not recorded which). V usage is TRBV28 and J usage is TRBJ1-2; D not certain. The CDR3 nucleotides are TGTGCCACAGGCTCAACCGTGCCCAACTATGGCTACACCTTC. Protein sequence: CATGSTVPNYGYTF.